Following are 29 T cell receptor beta chains from one sample sequenced in a study of shared clonotypes between healthy human individuals. The protocol was immunoSEQ multiplex PCR, while the TCRdb copy is restricted to in-frame clones and leaves out a portion. The sample comprises approximately 1,000,000 clones, around 78% of which are singletons, and approximately 0.5% rests with the top ten. The material sequenced was memory CD4+ T cells from PBMCs. The subset was: CD45RA-negative fraction. The origin of the receptors is a man younger than 35 in good health. Some clones in this sample may be carry-over from other donors' samples.

There are a few counts of this clone. This rearrangement joins TRBV4-2 to TRBJ1-1; D is unresolved. V gave up 0 bases and J gave up 0 bases, with 11 bases separating them. The CDR3 runs 16 residues. CDR1 LGHNA and CDR2 YNFKEQ come from the germline V gene. This CDR3 is CASSQEGSRVNTEAFF. CDR3 coding DNA: TGTGCCAGCAGCCAAGAGGGATCCCGGGTGAACACTGAAGCTTTCTTT.

This chain joins TRBV18 and TRBJ2-5; D is possibly TRBD2 (5 bases). CDR1 is KGHSH and CDR2 is LQKENI in the germline V gene. This CDR3 has 13 amino acids. The V gene lost 9 bases and the J gene lost 3 bases, with 14 bases spanning the gap. CDR3 sequence (DNA): TGTGCCAGGGACGGGGTAGCCGAAGAGACCCAGTACTTC. Translation: CARDGVAEETQYF.

The chain employs TRBV5-1 and TRBJ2-1; 7 positions match TRBD1. In germline, CDR1 is SGHRS, CDR2 YFSETQ. This CDR3 region has 15 residues. J was trimmed by 6 bases and V by 1 base; bases with no gene match: 7. The CDR3 region has the DNA TGCGCCAGCAGCTTGTCGGTGACAGGGCTCAATGAGCAGTTCTTC. Its translation: CASSLSVTGLNEQFF.

This clone was observed a single time. The rearrangement uses TRBV29-1 and TRBJ2-1; the match to TRBD2 covers 9 bases. The CDR3 is 15 amino acids. Germline assignment: CDR1 SQVTM and CDR2 ANQGSEA. Trimming at V came to 3 bases and at J to 3 bases, leaving 6 bases not matched to a gene. CDR3 amino acids: CSVETGLANYNEQFF. The DNA of the CDR3 is TGCAGCGTTGAGACCGGACTAGCGAACTACAATGAGCAGTTCTTC.

The chain links TRBV7-2 to TRBJ2-3; a possible D gene is TRBD1 (6 bases). CDR1 is SGHTA and CDR2 is FQGNSA in the germline V gene. The V gene lost 5 bases and the J gene lost 10 bases, with 10 bases spanning the gap. The CDR3 covers 11 residues. The CDR3 loop reads CASSEGVSQYF. CDR3 in DNA: TGTGCCAGCAGCGAGGGGGTCTCGCAGTATTTT.

Notes on this clone: Other nucleotide sequences from this sample produce the same CDR3. The chain couples TRBV11-2 to TRBJ2-7; D is unresolved. Per the germline V gene, CDR1 is SGHAT and CDR2 is FQNNGV. The CDR3 consists of 14 residues. Trimming left V 1 base short and J 0 bases short, with 7 bases between. As DNA, the CDR3 is TGTGCCAGCAGCTTAGGTCCTAGCTCCTACGAGCAGTACTTC. This gives the protein CASSLGPSSYEQYF.

The rearrangement uses TRBV29-1 and TRBJ2-7; D unclear. The CDR3 is 12 amino acids. Germline V gene sequence: CDR1 SQVTM, CDR2 ANQGSEA. Trimming took 6 bases from V and 0 from J, leaving 9 bases between them. For the CDR3, the DNA is TGCAGCGTCCGCGTGAGCTCCTACGAGCAGTACTTC. Translating it yields CSVRVSSYEQYF.

In its sample, this clone was seen a few times. The chain recombines TRBV7-2 with TRBJ2-5; D is ambiguous. The V gene's germline CDR1 is SGHTA and CDR2 FQGNSA. V shed 5 bases and J shed 4 bases, with 8 bases lying between them. The CDR3 spans 12 residues. This chain's CDR3 is CASSQSGETQYF. The CDR3 DNA follows: TGTGCCAGCAGCCAATCTGGAGAGACCCAGTACTTC.

The rearrangement links TRBV4-2 to TRBJ2-1; TRBD2 agrees at 9 bases. Germline lookup yields CDR1 LGHNA and CDR2 YNFKEQ. This CDR3 contains 17 residues. Trimming at V came to 0 bases and at J to 9 bases, leaving 12 bases not matched to a gene. The CDR3 region has the DNA TGTGCCAGCAGCCAAGATCTCGGTAGCGGGAGTTTCAGTGAGCAGTTCTTC. Its protein is CASSQDLGSGSFSEQFF.

This chain connects TRBV28 to TRBJ2-7, with TRBD1 matching 8 bases. Germline V gene sequence: CDR1 MDHEN, CDR2 SYDVKM. The CDR3 spans 14 residues. The V gene end was trimmed by 6 bases and the J gene end by 2 bases; junction bases not matched to a gene: 6. In DNA form, the CDR3 reads TGTGCCAGCAGACTAGGACAGGGCGCCTACGAGCAGTACTTC. Translating it yields CASRLGQGAYEQYF.

CDR3 loop: CASSYTRGGGYTEAFF. CDR3 DNA sequence: TGTGCCAGCAGTTATACCAGGGGTGGAGGGTACACTGAAGCTTTCTTT. The chain carries TRBV6-5 and TRBJ1-1; D is possibly TRBD1 (6 bases). The CDR3 extends over 16 amino acids. Trimming shortened V by 3 bases and J by 3 bases, and 17 bases separated the two germline ends. CDR1 is MNHEY and CDR2 is SVGAGI in the germline V gene.

This clone has a count of ten or more. V and J are TRBV7-8 and TRBJ1-2; tentative D call: TRBD1 (6 bases). CDR3 length equals 13 residues. Germline CDR1 SGHVS, CDR2 FQNEAQ. V lost 6 bases and J 4 bases, leaving 12 bases between the germline ends. This CDR3 is CASSVDRSYGYTF. CDR3 coding DNA: TGTGCCAGCAGTGTCGACAGGAGCTATGGCTACACCTTC.

V and J are TRBV28 and TRBJ1-2; D might be TRBD1 (6 bases). The CDR3 is 14 residues long. The V end lost 5 bases, the J end lost 4 bases, and 14 bases lay between the germline ends. CDR1 MDHEN and CDR2 SYDVKM come from the germline V gene. For the CDR3, the DNA is TGTGCCAGCAGTATAGGGGGAGACCGCTATGGCTACACCTTC. Encoded protein: CASSIGGDRYGYTF.

The chain joins TRBV18 to TRBJ1-2; perhaps TRBD1 as D (5 bases). Germline loops: CDR1 KGHSH, CDR2 LQKENI. There are 16 residues in the CDR3. Between the trimmed V and J ends, which lost 5 bases and 0 bases, there was a span of 16 bases. CDR3 protein: CASSSGQADANYGYTF. The CDR3 DNA reads TGTGCCAGCTCAAGCGGACAAGCCGATGCTAACTATGGCTACACCTTC. Filled out from reference TRBV18 and TRBJ1-2, the complete variable domain reads NAGVMQNPRHLVRRRGQEARLRCSPMKGHSHVYWYRQLPEEGLKFMVYLQKENIIDESGMPKERFSAEFPKEGPSILRIQQVVRGDSAAYFCASSSGQADANYGYTFGSGTRLTVV.

This chain uses TRBV5-6 with TRBJ2-1; TRBD1 matches at 7 bases. Germline V gene data show CDR1 as SGHDT and CDR2 as YYEEEE. The CDR3 sequence is 18 residues long. The V and J ends lost 0 bases and 4 bases, in that order; junction bases with no gene match: 13. The CDR3 is CASSLAPSRTGQYNEQFF. The CDR3, as DNA: TGTGCCAGCAGCTTGGCCCCCTCCCGGACAGGACAGTACAATGAGCAGTTCTTC. The full variable domain, in which reference TRBV5-6 and TRBJ2-1 provide the parts outside the CDR3, is DAGVTQSPTHLIKTRGQQVTLRCSPKSGHDTVSWYQQALGQGPQFIFQYYEEEERQRGNFPDRFSGHQFPNYSSELNVNALLLGDSALYLCASSLAPSRTGQYNEQFFGPGTRLTVL.

This clone was counted once. The V call is TRBV27, the J call TRBJ1-2, with 7 nucleotides matching TRBD1. The germline V gene has CDR1 MNHEY and CDR2 SMNVEV (reference sequence). The V and J ends lost 3 bases and 7 bases, in that order; junction bases with no gene match: 8. The CDR3 has 14 amino acids. CDR3 DNA: TGTGCCAGCAGTTTGGACAGGTCCGGTGGTGGCTACACCTTC. Translated: CASSLDRSGGGYTF.

This clone came up a few times. V gene TRBV19 combines with J gene TRBJ2-7, with 10 bases matching TRBD1. The CDR3 runs 15 residues. Germline loops: CDR1 LNHDA, CDR2 SQIVND (reference sequence). V shed 6 bases, J shed 1 base, and the junction held 6 bases outside the gene matches. The CDR3 protein is CASSRDRGYSYEQYF. The CDR3 DNA sequence: TGTGCCAGTAGCCGGGACAGGGGTTATTCCTACGAGCAGTACTTC.

The chain is built from TRBV7-9 and TRBJ1-5; D perhaps matches TRBD1 (6 bases). CDR1 and CDR2 from the germline V gene are SEHNR and FQNEAQ (reference sequence). V gave up 5 bases and J gave up 9 bases, with 14 bases separating them. CDR3 length equals 13 residues. CDR3 in amino acids: CASSDIIGGPQHF. The CDR3 nucleotides are TGTGCCAGCAGCGATATAATAGGGGGGCCCCAGCATTTT.

This clone was counted between two and nine times. CDR3 DNA: TGTGCCAGCAGCCGCTTGACTAGCGGGAGCGCTTACAATGAGCAGTTCTTC. Protein product: CASSRLTSGSAYNEQFF. This chain uses TRBV5-4 with TRBJ2-1; 12 positions agree with TRBD2. Germline V lookup: CDR1 SGHNT, CDR2 YYREEE (reference sequence). This CDR3 region has 17 residues. Germline trimming cut 4 bases from V and 4 bases from J; bases unmatched to any gene: 9.

V and J are TRBV14 and TRBJ2-7; TRBD2 matches 14 bases. V lost 4 bases, J lost 2 bases, and 22 bases stayed unmatched. CDR3 length equals 22 residues. CDR1 is SGHDN, CDR2 FVKESK, per germline. In DNA, the CDR3 is TGTGCCAGCAGCCTCCTCCCAGGGCGTACGGGACTAGCGGGAGCCTCCCCCTACGAGCAGTACTTC. Residues: CASSLLPGRTGLAGASPYEQYF.

V gene TRBV28 combines with J gene TRBJ2-7; 12 nucleotides align to TRBD1. Germline V gene lookup returns CDR1 MDHEN and CDR2 SYDVKM. V shed 5 bases and J 6 bases; nucleotides not matched to a gene: 8. CDR3 length: 15 amino acids. The CDR3 DNA follows: TGTGCCAGCAGTACCAGGGACAGGGGGCGTTTCGAGCAGTACTTC. Amino acids: CASSTRDRGRFEQYF. Together with reference TRBV28 and TRBJ2-7, the CDR3 gives the full variable domain: DVKVTQSSRYLVKRTGEKVFLECVQDMDHENMFWYRQDPGLGLRLIYFSYDVKMKEKGDIPEGYSVSREKKERFSLILESASTNQTSMYLCASSTRDRGRFEQYFGPGTRLTVT.

This clone was counted once. The gene calls are TRBV25-1 and TRBJ1-3; D is undetermined. This CDR3 contains 13 residues. CDR1 is MGHDK and CDR2 is SYGVNS in the germline V gene. Trimming cost V 5 bases and J 1 base, with 6 bases left between them. CDR3 sequence (DNA): TGTGCCAGCAGTCCGGCGTCTGGAAACACCATATATTTT. Its protein is CASSPASGNTIYF.

This clone was seen only a few times. The chain recombines TRBV10-1 with TRBJ2-3; 10 nucleotides align to TRBD2. Germline values: CDR1 WNHNN, CDR2 SYGVQD (reference sequence). This CDR3 has 17 amino acids. V lost 1 base, J lost 6 bases, and 10 bases stayed unmatched. The CDR3 sequence is CASSELTSGSSRDTQYF. For the CDR3, the DNA is TGCGCCAGCAGTGAGTTGACTAGCGGGTCCAGCCGGGATACGCAGTATTTT.

As concerns this clone: At the DNA level, this CDR3 is encoded by other sequences in the same sample as well. The rearrangement links TRBV5-5 to TRBJ1-2, with a possible D match to TRBD1 (5 bases). CDR3 length: 13 amino acids. V was trimmed by 2 bases and J by 8 bases, leaving 13 bases between them. The germline gives CDR1 SGHKS, CDR2 YYEKEE (reference sequence). The CDR3 nucleotides read TGTGCCAGCAGCTTAGGGTCGGGGGACGGCTACACCTTC. Translated, it gives CASSLGSGDGYTF.

The rearrangement joins TRBV5-1 to TRBJ2-7, with a possible D match to TRBD1 (5 bases). The V gene's germline CDR1 is SGHRS and CDR2 YFSETQ. Trimming took 0 bases from V and 2 from J, leaving 12 bases between them. The CDR3 extends over 15 amino acids. CDR3 in DNA: TGCGCCAGCAGCTTGGTTGGGGCAGCAACCTACGAGCAGTACTTC. This translates into CASSLVGAATYEQYF.

The J gene is TRBJ2-7, the V gene TRBV11-3; 7 nucleotides align to TRBD2. Losses at the gene ends were 3 bases for V and 1 base for J; bases not matched to a gene: 3. Germline V CDR1 and CDR2: SGHNT, YENEEA. The CDR3 is made up of 14 amino acids. CDR3 loop: CASSLYGGSYEQYF. For the CDR3, the DNA is TGTGCCAGCAGCTTGTACGGGGGGTCCTACGAGCAGTACTTC.

In this sample, this clone turned up a few times. At the DNA level, this CDR3 is encoded by other sequences in the same sample as well. This chain connects TRBV9 to TRBJ2-3, with 9 nucleotides matching TRBD1. There are 15 residues in the CDR3. With V trimmed by 2 bases and J by 0 bases, 1 base remained unmatched. Germline-derived CDR1 and CDR2 are SGDLS and YYNGEE. CDR3 sequence reads: CASSVGTGSTDTQYF. CDR3 nucleotides: TGTGCCAGCAGCGTTGGGACAGGGAGCACAGATACGCAGTATTTT.

Here the CDR3 reads CSARDVGIYF. CDR3 DNA: TGCAGTGCTAGAGACGTGGGCATATATTTT. J is TRBJ1-3 and V is TRBV20-1; D gene unclear. Germline assignment: CDR1 DFQATT and CDR2 SNEGSKA (reference sequence). Between the trimmed V and J ends, which lost 0 bases and 12 bases, there was a span of 6 bases. This CDR3 has 10 amino acids.

This sequence joins TRBV21-1 and TRBJ2-3. TRBV21-1 constitutes a pseudogene. The CDR3 is made up of 17 amino acids. The CDR3 protein is CASSSPTRFGNIDTQYF. The CDR3 DNA reads as TGTGCCAGCAGCAGTCCGACCAGATTTGGGAACATAGATACGCAGTATTTT.